The 32 T cell receptor beta chains below were found in one sample sequenced in a study of cytomegalovirus exposure and HLA in healthy donors. PCR was performed using 60 Vbeta and 13 Jbeta primers. TCRdb's copy holds only in-frame clones and misses some; the assay was immunoSEQ multiplex PCR. Among some 120,000 clones listed, around a tenth were seen once. The sequencing input was PBMCs. The receptors were gathered from a man aged 25 to 40 in good health and CMV-seronegative.

CDR3 protein: CASTEGGYSQPQHF. Written as DNA, the CDR3 is TGTGCCAGTACCGAGGGGGGGTATAGTCAGCCCCAGCATTTT. This chain joins TRBV19 and TRBJ1-5, with TRBD1 as a possible D gene (6 bases). The germline V gene has CDR1 LNHDA and CDR2 SQIVND (reference sequence). CDR3 length equals 14 residues. Trimming took 7 bases from V and 6 from J, leaving 16 bases between them.

Only a few counts were recorded for this clone. The chain uses TRBV11-2 and TRBJ1-2; 9 bases are shared with TRBD1. The CDR3 covers 14 residues. CDR1 and CDR2 (germline): SGHAT, FQNNGV. The junction had 5 bases not matched to a gene; V was cut back by 1 base and J by 8 bases. CDR3 amino acids: CASSLADRGGGYTF. CDR3 sequence (DNA): TGTGCCAGCAGCTTAGCGGACAGGGGTGGGGGCTACACCTTC.

This clone showed up just a few times. The chain carries TRBV30 and TRBJ2-7; D is unresolved. Trimming pared 5 bases from V and 6 bases from J, leaving 8 bases between. CDR3 length: 10 amino acids. CDR1 GTSNPN and CDR2 SVGIG come from the germline V gene (reference sequence). In DNA form, the CDR3 reads TGTGCCTGGGGGCTGGGCGAGCAGTACTTC. Translating gives CAWGLGEQYF.

This clone came up a few times. The rearrangement joins TRBV6-1 to TRBJ2-5, with 11 positions matching TRBD1. Trimming removed 7 bases from V and 1 base from J; junction bases left unmatched: 5. This CDR3 has 15 residues. The germline gives CDR1 MNHNS, CDR2 SASEGT. This chain's CDR3 is CASNDGTGGQETQYF. CDR3 DNA: TGTGCCAGCAATGACGGGACAGGGGGCCAAGAGACCCAGTACTTC.

V usage is TRBV5-8 and J usage is TRBJ1-5; D is possibly TRBD1 (6 bases). The CDR3 contains 14 residues. Trimming took off 3 bases at V and 2 bases at J, with 9 bases between the two ends. CDR1 is SGHTS and CDR2 is YDEGEE in the germline V gene. CDR3: CASSYRVGNQPQHF. CDR3 DNA: TGTGCCAGCAGCTACAGGGTAGGCAATCAGCCCCAGCATTTT. Full variable domain (missing parts from reference TRBV5-8 and TRBJ1-5): EAGVTQSPTHLIKTRGQQATLRCSPISGHTSVYWYQQALGLGLQFLLWYDEGEERNRGNFPPRFSGRQFPNYSSELNVNALELEDSALYLCASSYRVGNQPQHFGDGTRLSIL.

This CDR3 reads CASMGQTSGNTIYF. The CDR3 DNA sequence: TGCGCCAGCATGGGACAGACCTCTGGAAACACCATATATTTT. This chain links TRBV10-2 with TRBJ1-3; TRBD1 aligns across 7 bases. Germline trimming cut 7 bases from V and 0 bases from J; bases unmatched to any gene: 3. CDR1 WSHSY and CDR2 SAAADI come from the germline V gene. The length of the CDR3 is 14 residues.

There are a few counts of this clone. The chain carries TRBV6-1 and TRBJ2-5; 8 bases are shared with TRBD2. The ends lost 6 bases at V and 5 bases at J; junction bases unmatched: 5. Germline values: CDR1 MNHNS, CDR2 SASEGT. CDR3 length: 13 residues. CDR3 nucleotides: TGTGCCAGCAGAGGAGCGGGAGTCGAGACCCAGTACTTC. The encoded protein is CASRGAGVETQYF.

This clone was counted only a few times. CDR3 DNA sequence: TGTGCCAGCAGCTTCCAGGGGAGAACTGAAGCTTTCTTT. Residues: CASSFQGRTEAFF. This chain connects TRBV7-9 to TRBJ1-1; possible D gene TRBD1, 6 bases. V dropped 3 bases and J dropped 5 bases, with 10 bases sitting between them. The CDR3 length is 13 residues. Per the germline V gene, CDR1 is SEHNR and CDR2 is FQNEAQ (reference sequence).

A remark on this clone: This CDR3 is also generated by other DNA sequences in the sample. V is TRBV7-9 and J is TRBJ2-2; 8 bases fit TRBD2. Germline CDR1 and CDR2: SEHNR and FQNEAQ (reference sequence). Unmatched junction bases numbered 9, after V lost 11 bases and J lost 7 bases. This CDR3 comprises 13 residues. Here the CDR3 DNA reads TGTGCCGTCTCAGGCGGGAGGAGCGGGGAGCTGTTTTTT. The encoded protein is CAVSGGRSGELFF.

The rearrangement uses TRBV7-9 and TRBJ1-5; no firm D call. This CDR3 is 18 amino acids long. Trimming cost V 5 bases and J 2 bases, with 22 bases left between them. Germline V gene sequence: CDR1 SEHNR, CDR2 FQNEAQ (reference sequence). The CDR3 nucleotides read TGTGCCAGCAGCCCAGCACGACTACCCAATGGGGGCAATCAGCCCCAGCATTTT. Protein sequence: CASSPARLPNGGNQPQHF.

In this sample, this clone turned up a few times. The gene calls are TRBV28 and TRBJ2-3, with D perhaps TRBD1 (5 bases). Trimming shortened V by 6 bases and J by 6 bases, and 7 bases separated the two germline ends. The CDR3 runs 11 residues. The V gene's germline CDR1 is MDHEN and CDR2 SYDVKM. The CDR3 DNA follows: TGTGCCAGCAGCCAGGGCGATACGCAGTATTTT. Its translation: CASSQGDTQYF.

This clone has only a few counts. The V gene is TRBV7-2, the J gene TRBJ2-3; D not certain. Trimming removed 8 bases at V and 4 bases at J, with 13 bases between. The CDR3 is 13 amino acids. Germline V lookup: CDR1 SGHTA, CDR2 FQGNSA. In nucleotides, the CDR3 is TGTGCCAGCGTGCGCGGTCTGGCAGATACGCAGTATTTT. This codes for CASVRGLADTQYF.

The V gene is TRBV5-1, the J gene TRBJ1-1; a possible D gene is TRBD1 (6 bases). This CDR3 is built from 18 residues. V was pared by 3 bases and J by 1 base, with 22 bases between. Germline-derived CDR1 and CDR2 are SGHRS and YFSETQ. The CDR3 DNA reads as TGCGCCAGCAGCTCTCCCAGCGGGGGGGCCCATCGGAACACTGAAGCTTTCTTT. As protein: CASSSPSGGAHRNTEAFF.

This chain connects TRBV6-1 to TRBJ2-5, with TRBD1 identical over 12 bases. V shed 6 bases, J shed 5 bases, and the junction held 7 bases outside the gene matches. This CDR3 is 15 amino acids long. The V gene's germline CDR1 is MNHNS and CDR2 SASEGT. CDR3: CASREGQGAWETQYF. In DNA, the CDR3 is TGTGCCAGCAGAGAGGGACAGGGGGCCTGGGAGACCCAGTACTTC.

The V call is TRBV13, the J call TRBJ2-7, with TRBD2 as a possible D gene (6 bases). V lost 2 bases, J lost 0 bases, and 14 bases lay in between. The CDR3 totals 16 residues. CDR1 is PRHDT, CDR2 FYEKMQ, per germline (reference sequence). CDR3 DNA sequence: TGTGCCAGCAGCTTAAAGGGAACGGGGGACTCCTACGAGCAGTACTTC. This sequence encodes CASSLKGTGDSYEQYF.

For this clone: The germline gene is not matched at one end of the junction; a read error may be the cause. V usage is TRBV27 and J usage is TRBJ2-7, with 8 bases matching TRBD1. Germline CDR1 MNHEY, CDR2 SMNVEV (reference sequence). CDR3 length equals 15 residues. CDR3 bases: TGTGCCAGCAGTCCCCAGGGGGCGCAGACCTACGGGCAGTACTTC. Its translation: CASSPQGAQTYGQYF.

This clone occurred a few times. This sequence joins TRBV29-1 and TRBJ2-2, with 7 bases aligning to TRBD2. From germline, CDR1 is SQVTM and CDR2 ANQGSEA. The CDR3 is made up of 15 amino acids. The junction had 10 bases not matched to a gene; V was cut back by 3 bases and J by 6 bases. CDR3 bases: TGCAGCGTTGACCGCAGCGGGGCTGGGTCCGGGGAGCTGTTTTTT. Protein product: CSVDRSGAGSGELFF.

The rearrangement uses TRBV7-9 and TRBJ1-5; 8 bases agree with TRBD1. V trimming: 5 bases; J trimming: 5 bases; junction bases outside the gene matches: 8. Germline lookup yields CDR1 SEHNR and CDR2 FQNEAQ (reference sequence). CDR3 length: 15 amino acids. CDR3 residues: CASSRGQGWDQPQHF. The CDR3 DNA reads TGTGCCAGCAGCCGCGGACAGGGCTGGGATCAGCCCCAGCATTTT.

The chain has TRBV4-3 and TRBJ2-6, with D hard to call. The length of the CDR3 is 17 residues. Trimming removed 4 bases from V and 6 bases from J, with 19 bases in between. Germline assignment: CDR1 LGHNA and CDR2 YSLEER. This CDR3 is CASSLQRAGLMANVLTF. Here the CDR3 DNA reads TGCGCCAGCAGCCTACAAAGAGCAGGTCTAATGGCCAACGTCCTGACTTTC.

The rearrangement links TRBV9 to TRBJ2-1, with a tentative D call TRBD1 (6 bases). Germline CDR1 and CDR2: SGDLS and YYNGEE. V dropped 4 bases and J dropped 2 bases, with 19 bases sitting between them. The length of the CDR3 is 17 residues. The CDR3 loop is CASSPGGGGEAYNEQFF. CDR3 in DNA: TGTGCCAGCAGCCCCGGAGGTGGGGGCGAGGCCTACAATGAGCAGTTCTTC.

The chain employs TRBV20-1 and TRBJ2-5, with D uncertain. This CDR3 has 11 residues. V dropped 7 bases and J dropped 2 bases, with 8 bases sitting between them. Germline V CDR1 and CDR2: DFQATT, SNEGSKA (reference sequence). CDR3 protein: CSVRLQETQYF. The CDR3 DNA is TGCAGTGTGAGGCTACAAGAGACCCAGTACTTC.

The table lists this clone with a few counts. The chain recombines TRBV2 with TRBJ2-7, with 8 positions matching TRBD2. Germline-derived CDR1 and CDR2 are SNHLY and FYNNEI. After removal of 4 bases from V and 4 bases from J, the junction contained 6 bases not matched to a gene. The CDR3 runs 14 residues. This chain's CDR3 is CASSGGSGVYEQYF. The CDR3 DNA follows: TGTGCCAGCAGTGGCGGTAGCGGGGTATACGAGCAGTACTTC.

This clone was seen a few times. This chain uses TRBV29-1 with TRBJ2-1; TRBD2 matches at 14 bases. The CDR3 has 20 amino acids. Germline loops: CDR1 SQVTM, CDR2 ANQGSEA. Trimming cost V 7 bases and J 2 bases; bases outside gene matches: 19. The CDR3 sequence is CSAGGGTGTSGSFTYNEQFF. In DNA, the CDR3 is TGCAGCGCCGGAGGGGGTACCGGGACTAGCGGGAGCTTCACCTACAATGAGCAGTTCTTC.

This clone was recorded a few times. The chain links TRBV7-6 to TRBJ2-3, with D perhaps TRBD2 (6 bases). Trimming removed 7 bases at V and 0 bases at J, with 17 bases between. The CDR3 runs 16 residues. Germline V lookup: CDR1 SGHVS, CDR2 FNYEAQ. The CDR3 nucleotides read TGTGCCAGCACGATTCTACCTAGCGTTAGCACAGATACGCAGTATTTT. Translation gives CASTILPSVSTDTQYF.

The chain employs TRBV29-1 and TRBJ2-1; 11 bases are a match to TRBD2. Looked up from germline, CDR1 is SQVTM and CDR2 is ANQGSEA. V lost 6 bases to trimming and J lost 4 bases; unmatched junction nucleotides: 14. This CDR3 contains 17 residues. This CDR3 reads CSVQTSGTPHSYNEQFF. In DNA form, the CDR3 reads TGCAGCGTACAGACTAGCGGGACTCCGCATTCTTACAATGAGCAGTTCTTC.

The chain carries TRBV7-9 and TRBJ1-5; maybe TRBD1 (6 bases). The germline gives CDR1 SEHNR, CDR2 FQNEAQ (reference sequence). There are 13 residues in the CDR3. Trimming shortened V by 4 bases and J by 7 bases, and 11 bases separated the two germline ends. The CDR3 is CASSWGGGQPQHF. The CDR3 DNA follows: TGTGCCAGCAGCTGGGGGGGCGGCCAGCCCCAGCATTTT.

This clone came up a few times. The chain combines TRBV27 with TRBJ1-2; maybe TRBD1 (6 bases). CDR1 is MNHEY, CDR2 SMNVEV, per germline (reference sequence). This CDR3 region has 14 residues. V lost 5 bases and J lost 2, with 12 bases in between. The CDR3 bases are TGTGCCAGCAGTGCCCTCGACAGGAACTATGGCTACACCTTC. Its protein product is CASSALDRNYGYTF.

The chain combines TRBV28 with TRBJ1-2; D is undetermined. V lost 2 bases and J lost 6, with 10 bases in between. From germline, CDR1 is MDHEN and CDR2 SYDVKM. This CDR3 is 13 amino acids long. The chain's CDR3 is CASSLGQADGYTF. The CDR3 DNA is TGTGCCAGCAGTTTAGGGCAGGCCGATGGCTACACCTTC.

This clone was seen a few times. The V call is TRBV6-1, the J call TRBJ1-1; no firm D call. The CDR3 spans 12 residues. Germline V gene data show CDR1 as MNHNS and CDR2 as SASEGT. Deletions cut 5 bases from V and 8 bases from J, with 12 bases between. The CDR3 DNA is TGTGCCAGCAGTCTCCACTATACCGAAGCTTTCTTT. Amino acids: CASSLHYTEAFF.

This chain connects TRBV6-5 to TRBJ1-4; D is unclear. Trimming removed 4 bases at V and 3 bases at J, with 12 bases between. CDR1 MNHEY and CDR2 SVGAGI come from the germline V gene. There are 15 residues in the CDR3. The CDR3 here is CASSSEGSPNEKLFF. The CDR3 region has the DNA TGTGCCAGCAGTTCCGAGGGATCGCCTAATGAAAAACTGTTTTTT.

This clone has only a few counts. The chain couples TRBV15 to TRBJ1-1; 8 bases line up with TRBD1. Germline trimming cut 3 bases from V and 4 bases from J; bases unmatched to any gene: 16. There are 18 residues in the CDR3. Per the germline V gene, CDR1 is LNHNV and CDR2 is YYDKDF (reference sequence). CDR3 bases: TGTGCCACCAGCAGCGGGACAGGCTTAAGAAGGTCGGGCACTGAAGCTTTCTTT. Protein product: CATSSGTGLRRSGTEAFF. The whole variable domain, remainder taken from reference TRBV15 and TRBJ1-1, is DAMVIQNPRYQVTQFGKPVTLSCSQTLNHNVMYWYQQKSSQAPKLLFHYYDKDFNNEADTPDNFQSRRPNTSFCFLDIRSPGLGDTAMYLCATSSGTGLRRSGTEAFFGQGTRLTVV.

The chain couples TRBV9 to TRBJ1-3; 7 nucleotides align to TRBD1. Germline CDR1 is SGDLS and CDR2 is YYNGEE. V shed 2 bases, J shed 1 base, and the junction held 3 bases outside the gene matches. The CDR3 runs 15 residues. CDR3 sequence: CASSVDRVSGNTIYF. Written as DNA, the CDR3 is TGTGCCAGCAGCGTTGACAGGGTATCTGGAAACACCATATATTTT.